One and the same sample provided the 26 T cell receptor beta chains below, sequenced in a study of relationships among human T cell subsets. Memory T cells were selected with anti-CD45RO beads from the CD45RA-negative fraction. Semiquantitative ARM-PCR amplified T cell receptor alpha and beta CDR3 regions from mRNA. Tagged nested gene-specific primers were used first, then communal superprimers amplified exponentially. In TCRdb, the multiplex PCR reads were re-called with MiXCR into one record per CDR3 protein. The top ten clones hold more than 4.5% of a sample with more than 8,500 distinct CDR3 sequences, 50% to 60% of them seen once. Sample: memory T cells sorted from blood. These receptors originate from a man aged 35-49 years in good health.

The chain combines TRBV10-3 with TRBJ2-1; D may be TRBD1 (6 bases). Trimming pared 3 bases from V and 0 bases from J, leaving 9 bases between. The CDR3 spans 15 residues. Germline loops: CDR1 ENHRY, CDR2 SYGVKD. CDR3 in amino acids: CAISERGSSYNEQFF. The CDR3 nucleotides read TGTGCCATCAGTGAAAGGGGGAGCTCCTACAATGAGCAGTTCTTC.

This clonotype was seen a few times. The J gene is TRBJ2-6, the V gene TRBV20-1, with a weak D call TRBD1 (5 bases). The germline V and J ends were trimmed by 6 bases and 4 bases, with 13 bases remaining between them. Germline assignment: CDR1 DFQATT and CDR2 SNEGSKA (reference sequence). The CDR3 has 14 residues. The CDR3 DNA is TGCAGTGCCCCCGCAGGGATCGGGGCCAACGTCCTGACTTTC. Its translation: CSAPAGIGANVLTF.

This chain uses TRBV7-8 with TRBJ2-1, with a tentative D call TRBD1 (5 bases). CDR3 size: 15 residues. The germline V and J ends were trimmed by 5 bases and 9 bases, with 20 bases remaining between them. Germline V gene lookup returns CDR1 SGHVS and CDR2 FQNEAQ. The CDR3 nucleotides are TGTGCCAGCAGCCCCCAGGGAAGGGTTTCGGGTGAGCAGTTCTTC. Residues: CASSPQGRVSGEQFF.

About this clonotype: Since the CDR3 does not end with the conserved phenylalanine or tryptophan, this likely comes from a read error. The chain recombines TRBV29-1 with TRBJ2-5; D perhaps matches TRBD1 (6 bases). The germline CDR1 and CDR2 sequences are SQVTM and ANQGSEA. The V end was cut by 2 bases, the J end by 7 bases, with 11 bases between. The CDR3 length is 12 residues. The CDR3, as DNA: TGCAGCGTTGAAAGGGACACGGGGACCCAGTACCTC. Protein: CSVERDTGTQYL.

The chain joins TRBV4-1 to TRBJ2-3; the match to TRBD2 covers 7 bases. The J segment lost 9 bases and the V segment lost 0 bases, leaving 3 bases of the junction unmatched. Germline V gene lookup returns CDR1 MGHRA and CDR2 YSYEKL. This CDR3 has 13 residues. The CDR3 here is CASSQEMGGTQYF. In nucleotides, the CDR3 is TGCGCCAGCAGCCAAGAAATGGGGGGGACGCAGTATTTT.

This chain connects TRBV19 to TRBJ1-1; weak D call: TRBD1 (6 bases). Germline CDR1 LNHDA, CDR2 SQIVND (reference sequence). CDR3 length: 14 amino acids. The V end was cut by 5 bases, the J end by 2 bases, with 12 bases between. The CDR3 bases are TGTGCCAGTAGTTCACGGGACACCAACACTGAAGCTTTCTTT. Amino acid sequence: CASSSRDTNTEAFF.

This clonotype was counted between two and nine times. The rearrangement joins TRBV27 to TRBJ2-7, with D possibly being TRBD1 (5 bases). The length of the CDR3 is 13 residues. V was shortened by 6 bases and J by 4 bases, with 13 bases between the two germline ends. CDR1 MNHEY and CDR2 SMNVEV come from the germline V gene (reference sequence). The CDR3 reads CASSIRVGYEQYF. DNA of the CDR3: TGTGCCAGCAGCATCAGGGTAGGGTACGAGCAGTACTTC.

In regard to this clonotype: The junction departs from the called germline gene at one end, perhaps through a read error. The chain recombines TRBV20-1 with TRBJ2-1, with D perhaps TRBD1 (6 bases). Germline V gene sequence: CDR1 DFQATT, CDR2 SNEGSKA (reference sequence). The CDR3 runs 14 residues. The CDR3 loop is CSAGGHKSGTDLIF. CDR3 nucleotide sequence: TGCAGTGCTGGGGGACACAAATCCGGGACCGACTTGATCTTC.

The rearrangement links TRBV11-2 to TRBJ2-1, with 13 bases aligning to TRBD2. The germline gives CDR1 SGHAT, CDR2 FQNNGV. V shed 3 bases and J 3 bases; nucleotides not matched to a gene: 5. This CDR3 spans 17 amino acids. CDR3 nucleotide sequence: TGTGCCAGCAGCTTTACTAGCGGGAGGGCCGGCTACAATGAGCAGTTCTTC. Its protein product is CASSFTSGRAGYNEQFF.

This chain joins TRBV30 and TRBJ2-7; D gene unclear. This CDR3 is built from 13 residues. The germline V and J ends were trimmed by 7 bases and 4 bases, with 17 bases remaining between them. CDR1 and CDR2 (germline): GTSNPN, SVGIG (reference sequence). This chain's CDR3 is CALDLGDFYEQYF. CDR3 nucleotides: TGTGCCTTAGACCTTGGGGATTTTTACGAGCAGTACTTC.

This rearrangement joins TRBV5-4 to TRBJ2-5; no clear D gene. CDR1 SGHNT and CDR2 YYREEE come from the germline V gene (reference sequence). V was trimmed by 4 bases and J by 5 bases, leaving 15 bases between them. This CDR3 is 14 amino acids long. CDR3 sequence (DNA): TGTGCCAGCAGCCCACCCCTGGGCAGGGAGACCCAGTACTTC. This gives the protein CASSPPLGRETQYF.

The V call is TRBV11-2, the J call TRBJ2-3; D call uncertain. Deletions cut 5 bases from V and 2 bases from J, with 11 bases between. This CDR3 is built from 14 residues. Germline CDR1 SGHAT, CDR2 FQNNGV. CDR3 sequence: CASSDRGLTDTQYF. For the CDR3, the DNA is TGTGCCAGCAGCGACCGTGGGCTCACAGATACGCAGTATTTT. Looking up the rest from reference TRBV11-2 and TRBJ2-3 gives the full variable domain: EAGVAQSPRYKIIEKRQSVAFWCNPISGHATLYWYQQILGQGPKLLIQFQNNGVVDDSQLPKDRFSAERLKGVDSTLKIQPAKLEDSAVYLCASSDRGLTDTQYFGPGTRLTVL.

This sequence joins TRBV28 and TRBJ1-1; 8 bases are shared with TRBD1. CDR1 and CDR2 (germline): MDHEN, SYDVKM. V lost 3 bases and J lost 4; bases outside the gene matches: 4. This CDR3 contains 14 residues. CDR3 region: CASSLITGGTEAFF. Written as DNA, the CDR3 is TGTGCCAGCAGTTTGATTACAGGGGGCACTGAAGCTTTCTTT.

This clonotype showed up just a few times. The rearrangement joins TRBV28 to TRBJ2-7, with D perhaps matching TRBD2 (7 bases). Germline CDR1 is MDHEN and CDR2 is SYDVKM. This CDR3 contains 15 residues. V dropped 5 bases and J dropped 3 bases, with 17 bases sitting between them. The DNA of the CDR3 is TGTGCCAGCAGTCCCGCGGGGGCTGTCCGCTACGAGCAGTACTTC. Protein sequence: CASSPAGAVRYEQYF.

This chain connects TRBV4-1 to TRBJ2-7; D is uncertain. Germline V CDR1 and CDR2: MGHRA, YSYEKL. The V and J ends lost 4 bases and 4 bases respectively, with 17 bases between them. This CDR3 region has 15 residues. CDR3 sequence (DNA): TGCGCCAGCAGCCGTGCAAGCGTCGCTCAGTACGAGCAGTACTTC. This encodes CASSRASVAQYEQYF.

This clonotype showed up just once. CDR3 nucleotide sequence: TGCGCCAGCAGCTTGACGGGTTTCAACACTGAAGCTTTCTTT. Translated, it gives CASSLTGFNTEAFF. V usage is TRBV5-1 and J usage is TRBJ1-1; D call uncertain. Germline CDR1 reads SGHRS; CDR2 reads YFSETQ. This CDR3 region has 14 residues. Trimming pared 1 base from V and 2 bases from J, leaving 9 bases between.

The rearrangement links TRBV6-5 to TRBJ2-5; 10 bases match TRBD2. Germline V gene data show CDR1 as MNHEY and CDR2 as SVGAGI. V dropped 2 bases and J dropped 1; count of bases not matched to a gene: 4. The CDR3 is made up of 16 amino acids. The CDR3 protein is CASSYGRTSGQETQYF. The CDR3 DNA sequence: TGTGCCAGCAGTTACGGTAGGACTAGCGGCCAAGAGACCCAGTACTTC.

The chain carries TRBV5-1 and TRBJ2-3, with TRBD1 as a possible D gene (5 bases). Trimming stripped 0 bases from V and 5 bases from J, with 7 bases between. The CDR3 consists of 13 residues. Germline V gene data show CDR1 as SGHRS and CDR2 as YFSETQ. CDR3 coding DNA: TGCGCCAGCAGCTTGGGACAGTTAGATACGCAGTATTTT. Its protein is CASSLGQLDTQYF. The variable domain in full, completed from reference TRBV5-1 and TRBJ2-3, reads KAGVTQTPRYLIKTRGQQVTLSCSPISGHRSVSWYQQTPGQGLQFLFEYFSETQRNKGNFPGRFSGRQFSNSRSEMNVSTLELGDSALYLCASSLGQLDTQYFGPGTRLTVL.

The chain couples TRBV19 to TRBJ2-1; maybe TRBD1 (5 bases). The germline gives CDR1 LNHDA, CDR2 SQIVND (reference sequence). V was clipped by 2 bases and J by 9 bases, with 17 bases between them. The CDR3 covers 15 residues. CDR3 sequence reads: CASSIPAGNRVEQFF. The CDR3 coding sequence is TGTGCCAGTAGTATACCGGCAGGGAATCGGGTTGAGCAGTTCTTC.

This clonotype turned up a few times. The chain recombines TRBV5-1 with TRBJ1-4, with D unresolved. V was pared by 0 bases and J by 8 bases, with 14 bases between. The V gene's germline CDR1 is SGHRS and CDR2 YFSETQ. CDR3 length: 15 amino acids. In DNA, the CDR3 is TGCGCCAGCAGCTTGGCCGACGCCCGAAGGGAAAAACTGTTTTTT. Protein product: CASSLADARREKLFF.

This clonotype showed up just a few times. This sequence joins TRBV28 and TRBJ1-6; no clear D gene. Trimming removed 2 bases from V and 9 bases from J, with 11 bases in between. There are 14 residues in the CDR3. Germline CDR1 MDHEN, CDR2 SYDVKM. The CDR3 nucleotides are TGTGCCAGCAGTTTACGCGGGTTACGTTCACCCCTCCACTTT. Residues: CASSLRGLRSPLHF.

Comment on this clonotype: One end of the junction fails to match germline, which may point to a read error. V usage is TRBV13 and J usage is TRBJ2-7, with D possibly being TRBD1 or TRBD2 (5 bases each). The CDR3 spans 15 residues. Per the germline V gene, CDR1 is PRHDT and CDR2 is FYEKMQ (reference sequence). CDR3 residues: CVSSEPGRTSYEQYF. The DNA for the CDR3 is TGTGTCAGCAGCGAACCGGGACGGACCTCCTACGAGCAGTACTTC.

This clonotype has just a few counts. The chain combines TRBV27 with TRBJ1-6; perhaps TRBD1 as D (6 bases). This CDR3 has 14 residues. Trimming took off 4 bases at V and 7 bases at J, with 11 bases between the two ends. The V gene's germline CDR1 is MNHEY and CDR2 SMNVEV (reference sequence). CDR3 residues: CASSSQGLNSPLHF. For the CDR3, the DNA is TGTGCCAGCAGTTCACAGGGCCTCAATTCACCCCTCCACTTT.

The V gene is TRBV11-3, the J gene TRBJ2-3; 9 nucleotides line up with TRBD2. V trimming: 5 bases; J trimming: 0 bases; junction bases outside the gene matches: 6. Looked up from germline, CDR1 is SGHNT and CDR2 is YENEEA. The CDR3 has 16 amino acids. CDR3 amino acids: CASSPDLAGSTDTQYF. CDR3 sequence (DNA): TGTGCCAGCAGCCCCGACCTAGCGGGGAGCACAGATACGCAGTATTTT. The variable domain in full, with the rest retrieved from reference TRBV11-3 and TRBJ2-3, is EAGVVQSPRYKIIEKKQPVAFWCNPISGHNTLYWYLQNLGQGPELLIRYENEEAVDDSQLPKDRFSAERLKGVDSTLKIQPAELGDSAVYLCASSPDLAGSTDTQYFGPGTRLTVL.

The sample holds one count of this clonotype. The chain is built from TRBV19 and TRBJ2-5, with a possible D match to TRBD1 (5 bases). V shed 4 bases and J shed 12 bases, with 18 bases lying between them. Germline CDR1 reads LNHDA; CDR2 reads SQIVND (reference sequence). The CDR3 extends over 13 amino acids. The CDR3 coding sequence is TGTGCCAGTAGTAGCGCAGAAATGACAGAAGAGTACTTC. Translating it yields CASSSAEMTEEYF.

The rearrangement joins TRBV30 to TRBJ1-3; D not certain. V lost 0 bases and J 3 bases, leaving 12 bases between the germline ends. Per germline, CDR1 GTSNPN and CDR2 SVGIG (reference sequence). The CDR3 is made up of 15 amino acids. The CDR3: CAWSVGNGYGNTIYF. CDR3 nucleotides: TGTGCCTGGAGTGTCGGGAACGGGTATGGAAACACCATATATTTT.